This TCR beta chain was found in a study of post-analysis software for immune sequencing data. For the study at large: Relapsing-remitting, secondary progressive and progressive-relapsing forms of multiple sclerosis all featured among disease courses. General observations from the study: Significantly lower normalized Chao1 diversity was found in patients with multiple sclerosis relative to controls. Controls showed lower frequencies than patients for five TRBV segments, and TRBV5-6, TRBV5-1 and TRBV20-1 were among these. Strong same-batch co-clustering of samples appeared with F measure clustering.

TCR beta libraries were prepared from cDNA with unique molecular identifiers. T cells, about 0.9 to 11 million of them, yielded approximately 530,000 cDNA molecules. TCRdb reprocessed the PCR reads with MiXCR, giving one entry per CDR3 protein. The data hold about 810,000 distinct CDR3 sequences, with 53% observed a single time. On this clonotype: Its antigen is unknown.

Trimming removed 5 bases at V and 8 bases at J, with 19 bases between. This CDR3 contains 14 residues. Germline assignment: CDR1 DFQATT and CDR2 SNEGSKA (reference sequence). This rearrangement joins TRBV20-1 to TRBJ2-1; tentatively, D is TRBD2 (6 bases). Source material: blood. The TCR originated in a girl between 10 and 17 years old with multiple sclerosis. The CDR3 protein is CSAFVAVAWDEQFF. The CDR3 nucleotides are TGCAGTGCTTTCGTAGCGGTAGCGTGGGATGAGCAGTTCTTC.